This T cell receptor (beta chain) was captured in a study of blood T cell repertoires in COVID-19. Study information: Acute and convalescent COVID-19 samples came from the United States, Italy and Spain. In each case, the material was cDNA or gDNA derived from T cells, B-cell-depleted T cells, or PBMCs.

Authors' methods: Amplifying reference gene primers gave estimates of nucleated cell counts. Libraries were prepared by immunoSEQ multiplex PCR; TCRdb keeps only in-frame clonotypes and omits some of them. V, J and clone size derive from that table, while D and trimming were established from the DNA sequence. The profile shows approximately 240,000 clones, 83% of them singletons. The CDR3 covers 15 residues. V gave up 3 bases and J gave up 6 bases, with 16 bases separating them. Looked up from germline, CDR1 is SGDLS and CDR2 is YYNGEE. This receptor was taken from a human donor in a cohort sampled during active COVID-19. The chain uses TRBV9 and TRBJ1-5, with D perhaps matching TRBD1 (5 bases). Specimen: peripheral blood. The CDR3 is CASSEGRGLGQPQHF. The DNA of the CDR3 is TGTGCCAGCAGCGAGGGGCGGGGTCTGGGTCAGCCCCAGCATTTT.